One T cell receptor beta chain is described in this entry. Researchers amplified the TCR beta CDR3 regions from RNA transcripts. First-round RT-PCR of the TCR CDR3 relied on the HTBI primer set. TCRdb itself ran the multiplex PCR reads through MiXCR, one entry per CDR3 protein. This table has fewer than 900,000 distinct CDR3 sequences, over 15% appearing once. Germline-derived CDR1 and CDR2 are MNHEY and SMNVEV (reference sequence). The CDR3 loop spans 12 amino acids. V lost 1 base and J lost 10, with 7 bases in between. The data were taken from a study of T cells in Graves' hyperthyroidism and ophthalmopathy. About the research overall: Peripheral blood was drawn at first diagnosis, prior to all treatment.

The sequence was obtained from a woman between 50 and 59 years old with Graves' hyperthyroidism that later progressed to Graves' ophthalmopathy. Source material: blood. V and J are TRBV27 and TRBJ2-2; D might be TRBD1 (5 bases). CDR3 protein: CASSLYGQELFF. In DNA form, the CDR3 reads TGTGCCAGCAGTTTATATGGACAGGAGCTGTTTTTT.